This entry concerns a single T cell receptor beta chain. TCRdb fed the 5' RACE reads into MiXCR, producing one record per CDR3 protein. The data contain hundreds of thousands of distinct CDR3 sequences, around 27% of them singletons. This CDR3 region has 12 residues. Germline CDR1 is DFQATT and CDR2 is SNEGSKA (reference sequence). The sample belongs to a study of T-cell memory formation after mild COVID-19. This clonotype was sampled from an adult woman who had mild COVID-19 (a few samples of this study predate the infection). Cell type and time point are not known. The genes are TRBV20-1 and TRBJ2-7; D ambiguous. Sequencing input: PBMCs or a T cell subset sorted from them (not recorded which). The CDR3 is CRPEARSYEQYF. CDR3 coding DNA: TGCAGGCCTGAGGCAAGAAGCTACGAGCAGTACTTC.